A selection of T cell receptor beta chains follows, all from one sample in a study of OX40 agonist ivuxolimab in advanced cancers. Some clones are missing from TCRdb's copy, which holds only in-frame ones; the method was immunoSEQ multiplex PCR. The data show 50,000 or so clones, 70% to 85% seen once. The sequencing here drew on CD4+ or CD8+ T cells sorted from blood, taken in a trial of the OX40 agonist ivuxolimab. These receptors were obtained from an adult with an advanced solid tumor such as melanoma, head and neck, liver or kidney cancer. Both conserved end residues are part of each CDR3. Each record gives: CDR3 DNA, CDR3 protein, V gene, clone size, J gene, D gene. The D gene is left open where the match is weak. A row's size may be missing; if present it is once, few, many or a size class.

DNA: TGTGCCAGCAGCTCCACAGGGAGCTCCTACGAGCAGTACTTC
CDR3: CASSSTGSSYEQYF
V: TRBV5-6
size: .
J: TRBJ2-7
D: .

DNA: TGTGCCAGCAGTTCCTTCACAGATACGCAGTATTTT
CDR3: CASSSFTDTQYF
V: TRBV27
size: .
J: TRBJ2-3
D: .

DNA: TGTGCCAGTAGAACCGGGACAGGGATGTACAATGAGCAGTTCTTC
CDR3: CASRTGTGMYNEQFF
V: TRBV19
size: once
J: TRBJ2-1
D: TRBD1

DNA: TGTGCCAGCAGTTACGGGCGGTTGAACACTGAAGCTTTCTTT
CDR3: CASSYGRLNTEAFF
V: TRBV6-5
size: .
J: TRBJ1-1
D: .

DNA: TGTGCCTGGAGCTTATTTGGGACAGCGCTGGAGTGGGTCTACACCTTC
CDR3: CAWSLFGTALEWVYTF
V: TRBV30
size: .
J: TRBJ1-2
D: TRBD1

DNA: TGCGCCAGCAGCTTGGCTGGGGGCGAAACTGAAGCTTTCTTT
CDR3: CASSLAGGETEAFF
V: TRBV5-1
size: .
J: TRBJ1-1
D: .

DNA: TGTGCCAGCAGCTTCCAGTATGGCTACACCTTC
CDR3: CASSFQYGYTF
V: TRBV5-8
size: once
J: TRBJ1-2
D: .

DNA: TGCGCCAGCAGCCAAGTTTGGGACAGGAACACTGAAGCTTTCTTT
CDR3: CASSQVWDRNTEAFF
V: TRBV4-3
size: .
J: TRBJ1-1
D: TRBD1

DNA: TGTGCCAGCAGTGCCGGAGGGGGCCCCCCAGATACGCAGTATTTT
CDR3: CASSAGGGPPDTQYF
V: TRBV9
size: .
J: TRBJ2-3
D: .

DNA: TGTGCCAGCGAAATCTGGCGAGACAGGAGCGACACTGAAGCTTTCTTT
CDR3: CASEIWRDRSDTEAFF
V: TRBV6-6
size: .
J: TRBJ1-1
D: .

DNA: TGTGCCAGCACGGTGGGGGTTGGAGAGACCCAGTACTTC
CDR3: CASTVGVGETQYF
V: TRBV7-9
size: .
J: TRBJ2-5
D: .

DNA: TGTGCCAGCAGCCAAGAGGTCGACAGGGGGAGAAAGGATACGCAGTATTTT
CDR3: CASSQEVDRGRKDTQYF
V: TRBV14
size: .
J: TRBJ2-3
D: TRBD1

DNA: TGTGCCAGCAGCCCGACCGGGACCGGGGAGCTGTTTTTT
CDR3: CASSPTGTGELFF
V: TRBV7-8
size: once
J: TRBJ2-2
D: .

DNA: TGTGCCAGCAGTGAAGGACATGGCTACGAGCAGTACTTC
CDR3: CASSEGHGYEQYF
V: TRBV6-1
size: few
J: TRBJ2-7
D: .

DNA: TGTGCTAGTGGAGCGGGACAGGGGAGGACCGGGGAGCTGTTTTTT
CDR3: CASGAGQGRTGELFF
V: TRBV12-5
size: .
J: TRBJ2-2
D: TRBD1

DNA: TGTGCCAGCAGCTTAGCCCGACCGGGTCTCGGGGCTAATGAGCAGTTCTTC
CDR3: CASSLARPGLGANEQFF
V: TRBV11-2
size: .
J: TRBJ2-1
D: .